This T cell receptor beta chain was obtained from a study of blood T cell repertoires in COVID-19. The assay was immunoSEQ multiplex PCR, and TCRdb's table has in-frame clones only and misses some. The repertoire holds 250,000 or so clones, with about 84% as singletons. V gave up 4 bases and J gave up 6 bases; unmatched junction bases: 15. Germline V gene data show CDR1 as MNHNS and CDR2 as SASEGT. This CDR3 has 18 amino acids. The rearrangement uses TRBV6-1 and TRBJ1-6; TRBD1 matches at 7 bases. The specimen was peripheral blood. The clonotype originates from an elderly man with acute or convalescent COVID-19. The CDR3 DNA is TGTGCCAGCAGTGTTATTCCGCCCGGACAGGCTAGTAATTCACCCCTCCACTTT. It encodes CASSVIPPGQASNSPLHF.